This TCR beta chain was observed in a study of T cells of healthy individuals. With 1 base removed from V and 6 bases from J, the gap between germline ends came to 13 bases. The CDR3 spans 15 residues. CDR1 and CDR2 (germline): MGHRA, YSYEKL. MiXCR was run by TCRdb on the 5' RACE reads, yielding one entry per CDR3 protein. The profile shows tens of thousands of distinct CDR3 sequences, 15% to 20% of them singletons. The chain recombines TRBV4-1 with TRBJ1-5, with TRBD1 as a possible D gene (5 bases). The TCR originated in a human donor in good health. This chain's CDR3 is CASSQVRGAGQPQHF. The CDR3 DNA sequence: TGCGCCAGCAGCCAAGTAAGGGGAGCAGGTCAGCCCCAGCATTTT.